A single sample gave rise to the 16 T cell receptor beta chains below, sequenced in a study of identical twins. MiXCR, applied by TCRdb to the 5' RACE reads, yields one record per CDR3 protein. The sample contains about 460,000 distinct CDR3 sequences, 11% to 15% of which appear only once. Separately, the same data were catalogued under a study of yellow fever vaccine responses in identical twins.

Material: CD4+ T cells sorted from blood. These receptors originate from a woman aged 18-35 years in good health.

This clonotype has just a few counts. V and J are TRBV10-3 and TRBJ2-1; D unresolved. This CDR3 contains 12 residues. Trimming left V 8 bases short and J 5 bases short, with 10 bases between. Per germline, CDR1 ENHRY and CDR2 SYGVKD. The CDR3 is CAIGPQNNEQFF. The CDR3 region has the DNA TGTGCCATCGGACCACAGAACAATGAGCAGTTCTTC.

This clonotype turned up a few times. The chain uses TRBV3-1 and TRBJ1-6; TRBD1 might be the D (5 bases). The CDR3 is made up of 12 amino acids. V was cut by 7 bases and J by 11 bases, with 12 bases left in between. The germline gives CDR1 LGHDT, CDR2 YNNKEL (reference sequence). Here the CDR3 reads CASTRLTAPLHF. CDR3 in DNA: TGTGCCAGCACCCGCCTGACAGCACCCCTCCACTTT.

This sequence joins TRBV4-3 and TRBJ2-1; 9 nucleotides line up with TRBD1. CDR1 LGHNA and CDR2 YSLEER come from the germline V gene. The CDR3 has 15 residues. V lost 3 bases, J lost 6 bases, and 6 bases stayed unmatched. Here the CDR3 reads CASSQGQGPSNEQFF. The CDR3 nucleotides read TGCGCCAGCAGCCAGGGACAGGGCCCGTCCAATGAGCAGTTCTTC.

In this sample, this clonotype turned up a few times. The CDR3 coding sequence is TGCAGCGTTGCGGCAGATAAGAATTCACCCCTCCACTTT. This translates into CSVAADKNSPLHF. The gene calls are TRBV29-1 and TRBJ1-6; D not resolved. V dropped 4 bases and J dropped 7 bases, with 11 bases sitting between them. The germline CDR1 and CDR2 sequences are SQVTM and ANQGSEA. The CDR3 has 13 residues.

The CDR3 protein is CASSSNPGTGLGTQYF. The CDR3 nucleotides are TGTGCCAGCAGTTCCAATCCCGGGACGGGTCTTGGGACCCAGTACTTC. This chain uses TRBV12-3 or TRBV12-4 with TRBJ2-5, with D possibly being TRBD1 or TRBD2 (5 bases each). The V end was cut by 4 bases, the J end by 7 bases, with 22 bases between. This CDR3 is built from 16 residues.

The rearrangement joins TRBV7-9 to TRBJ2-1; D possibly corresponds to TRBD1 (6 bases). Trimming cost V 7 bases and J 1 base, with 20 bases left between them. The CDR3 is made up of 17 amino acids. In germline, CDR1 is SEHNR, CDR2 FQNEAQ (reference sequence). The CDR3 loop is CASNLFSGQGSYNEQFF. The CDR3 nucleotides are TGTGCCAGCAACCTATTTTCGGGGCAGGGGTCCTACAATGAGCAGTTCTTC.

In its sample, this clonotype was seen many times. This chain links TRBV10-3 with TRBJ2-1; D possibly uses TRBD1 or TRBD2 (5 bases each). CDR1 and CDR2 from the germline V gene are ENHRY and SYGVKD. This CDR3 is built from 16 residues. V lost 6 bases, J lost 0 bases, and 15 bases lay in between. The CDR3 DNA sequence: TGTGCCATCAGCCGGACCGGGGCGAGCTCCTACAATGAGCAGTTCTTC. The encoded protein is CAISRTGASSYNEQFF.

The gene calls are TRBV7-9 and TRBJ2-5; no firm D call. V was trimmed by 6 bases and J by 2 bases, leaving 13 bases between them. CDR3 size: 14 residues. In germline, CDR1 is SEHNR, CDR2 FQNEAQ (reference sequence). The CDR3 protein is CASSTARVQETQYF. The CDR3 DNA sequence: TGTGCCAGCAGTACAGCGCGAGTTCAAGAGACCCAGTACTTC.

This sequence joins TRBV7-8 and TRBJ2-6; tentative D call: TRBD1 (5 bases). Germline V gene lookup returns CDR1 SGHVS and CDR2 FQNEAQ. Trimming pared 4 bases from V and 7 bases from J, leaving 14 bases between. This CDR3 contains 15 residues. CDR3 sequence: CASSSEGVSANVLTF. The CDR3 DNA reads TGTGCCAGCAGCTCCGAAGGGGTGAGCGCCAACGTCCTGACTTTC.

The CDR3 sequence: CATSDRTASKNIQYF. The CDR3 DNA reads TGTGCCACCAGTGATCGGACAGCGTCAAAAAACATTCAGTACTTC. The chain is built from TRBV24-1 and TRBJ2-4; TRBD1 might be the D (6 bases). CDR1 is KGHDR and CDR2 is SFDVKD in the germline V gene. Trimming took 3 bases from V and 4 from J, leaving 12 bases between them. CDR3 length: 15 amino acids.

Note on this clonotype: The junction departs from germline at one end; a sequencing error may be responsible. The chain joins TRBV7-2 to TRBJ2-7, with D possibly being TRBD2 (5 bases). The CDR3 length is 15 residues. Germline-derived CDR1 and CDR2 are SGHTA and FQGNSA. CDR3: CASSLAPSGAYEQYF. The CDR3, as DNA: TGTGCCAGCAGCCTAGCCCCATCCGGAGCCTACGAGCAGTACTTC.

This clonotype was observed at least ten times. CDR3 loop: CASSSTSGYSTDTQYF. The CDR3 DNA is TGTGCCAGCAGCTCGACTAGCGGCTATAGCACAGATACGCAGTATTTT. The V gene is TRBV7-2, the J gene TRBJ2-3; 9 nucleotides line up with TRBD2. Germline V gives CDR1 SGHTA, CDR2 FQGNSA. CDR3 length: 16 amino acids. The junction had 5 bases not matched to a gene; V was cut back by 4 bases and J by 0 bases.

In its sample, this clonotype was seen many times. J is TRBJ2-5 and V is TRBV7-9, with 13 positions matching TRBD2. This CDR3 has 14 residues. Germline loops: CDR1 SEHNR, CDR2 FQNEAQ (reference sequence). V was pared by 6 bases and J by 2 bases, with 0 bases of the junction left unmatched. The CDR3 loop reads CASRLAGGQETQYF. The CDR3 nucleotides are TGTGCCAGCAGACTAGCGGGGGGGCAAGAGACCCAGTACTTC.

This clonotype was seen more than once but under ten times. The chain combines TRBV5-1 with TRBJ1-4; no firm D call. With 4 bases removed from V and 5 bases from J, the gap between germline ends came to 12 bases. CDR1 and CDR2 (germline): SGHRS, YFSETQ. This CDR3 has 14 residues. The CDR3 sequence: CASSLTEFNEKLFF. CDR3 DNA sequence: TGCGCCAGCAGCCTAACGGAGTTCAATGAAAAACTGTTTTTT.

The chain is built from TRBV20-1 and TRBJ2-7, with D possibly called TRBD1 or TRBD2 (6 bases each). The CDR3 has 15 amino acids. Looked up from germline, CDR1 is DFQATT and CDR2 is SNEGSKA (reference sequence). Trimming took off 1 base at V and 0 bases at J, with 13 bases between the two ends. The CDR3 nucleotides are TGCAGTGCTAGAGTAGGGGGGACTTACTCCTACGAGCAGTACTTC. Protein product: CSARVGGTYSYEQYF.

This chain links TRBV11-2 with TRBJ2-5; TRBD1 matches 9 bases. The CDR3 spans 15 residues. Trimming removed 0 bases from V and 3 bases from J; junction bases left unmatched: 2. Germline-derived CDR1 and CDR2 are SGHAT and FQNNGV. CDR3 region: CASSLDGTGKETQYF. DNA for the CDR3: TGTGCCAGCAGCTTAGATGGGACAGGGAAAGAGACCCAGTACTTC.